These 29 T cell receptor beta chains share one sample of origin, sequenced in a study of cytomegalovirus exposure and HLA in healthy donors. Only in-frame clones appear in the TCRdb table, and some are missing; sequencing was by immunoSEQ multiplex PCR. The sample includes fewer than 250,000 clones, 80% to 90% of them seen just once. Sequenced material: PBMCs. The source is a woman aged 18-29 years in good health and CMV-seropositive.

The chain's CDR3 is CASSIIGLASHQYF. The CDR3 nucleotides read TGTGCCAGTAGTATCATAGGACTAGCATCACACCAGTACTTC. The gene calls are TRBV19 and TRBJ2-7; 8 bases fit TRBD2. The germline gives CDR1 LNHDA, CDR2 SQIVND (reference sequence). The CDR3 extends over 14 amino acids. Losses at the gene ends were 3 bases for V and 10 bases for J; bases not matched to a gene: 11.

This chain links TRBV5-1 with TRBJ1-3; D may be TRBD1 (5 bases). This CDR3 contains 13 residues. V was cut by 4 bases and J by 4 bases, with 9 bases left in between. CDR1 is SGHRS, CDR2 YFSETQ, per germline. CDR3 sequence (DNA): TGCGCCAGCAGCATAGGGGCAGGAAACACCATATATTTT. It encodes CASSIGAGNTIYF.

This chain links TRBV28 with TRBJ1-1, with TRBD1 matching over 9 bases. CDR1 is MDHEN, CDR2 SYDVKM, per germline. The trim removed 9 bases at V and 3 bases at J, leaving 11 bases unmatched. The CDR3 extends over 15 amino acids. CDR3 loop: CARSGGDRVYTEAFF. The DNA for the CDR3 is TGTGCCAGGTCAGGAGGGGACAGGGTGTACACTGAAGCTTTCTTT.

The V and J genes are TRBV4-1 and TRBJ2-3; D unclear. Per germline, CDR1 MGHRA and CDR2 YSYEKL. The CDR3 covers 12 residues. With 5 bases removed from V and 2 bases from J, the gap between germline ends came to 5 bases. The CDR3 DNA follows: TGCGCCAGCAGCTTATACACAGATACGCAGTATTTT. Residues: CASSLYTDTQYF.

This clone was counted a few times. The rearrangement joins TRBV4-1 to TRBJ1-5, with D possibly being TRBD1 (6 bases). The CDR3 extends over 14 amino acids. Trimming pared 1 base from V and 8 bases from J, leaving 12 bases between. The germline V gene has CDR1 MGHRA and CDR2 YSYEKL. In DNA form, the CDR3 reads TGCGCCAGCAGCCAAGGACAGGTTGGTGAGCCCCAGCATTTT. Translation gives CASSQGQVGEPQHF.

The chain links TRBV12-5 to TRBJ1-1; D gene unclear. The CDR3 has 16 amino acids. Germline values: CDR1 LGHNT, CDR2 FRNRAP. Trimming left V 8 bases short and J 4 bases short, with 23 bases between. In DNA form, the CDR3 reads TGTGCTAGTTCCTTGGTACGGGGAGGGTTGGGCACTGAAGCTTTCTTT. Residues: CASSLVRGGLGTEAFF.

The chain employs TRBV28 and TRBJ2-7; a weak D match, TRBD1 (6 bases). V was clipped by 4 bases and J by 2 bases, with 15 bases between them. The CDR3 extends over 15 amino acids. Germline-derived CDR1 and CDR2 are MDHEN and SYDVKM. The CDR3: CASSSYREPTYEQYF. CDR3 nucleotide sequence: TGTGCCAGCAGTTCATACAGGGAGCCCACCTACGAGCAGTACTTC.

The chain joins TRBV7-9 to TRBJ1-1; 9 nucleotides line up with TRBD1. Germline V gene sequence: CDR1 SEHNR, CDR2 FQNEAQ (reference sequence). V lost 1 base to trimming and J lost 5 bases; unmatched junction nucleotides: 5. The CDR3 totals 15 residues. The CDR3 DNA sequence: TGTGCCAGCAGCTTAGGGGGACAGGGAATAACTGAAGCTTTCTTT. This codes for CASSLGGQGITEAFF.

This chain uses TRBV5-8 with TRBJ2-1, with 12 bases identical to TRBD2. Germline-derived CDR1 and CDR2 are SGHTS and YDEGEE. With V trimmed by 3 bases and J by 0 bases, 7 bases remained unmatched. CDR3 size: 18 residues. The DNA of the CDR3 is TGTGCCAGCAGCTGGGGACTAGCGGGTATTCACTCCTACAATGAGCAGTTCTTC. Translating gives CASSWGLAGIHSYNEQFF.

There are a few counts of this clone. This chain joins TRBV10-3 and TRBJ1-1; 8 bases line up with TRBD1. The V gene end was trimmed by 3 bases and the J gene end by 5 bases; junction bases not matched to a gene: 8. Germline-derived CDR1 and CDR2 are ENHRY and SYGVKD. The CDR3 is 15 amino acids. CDR3 nucleotides: TGTGCCATCAGTGATTTCGGGACAGGAGGTACTGAAGCTTTCTTT. It translates to CAISDFGTGGTEAFF.

CDR3 nucleotides: TGCAGCGTTGTCCAGGGAACAGATACGCAGTATTTT. Protein product: CSVVQGTDTQYF. This chain links TRBV29-1 with TRBJ2-3, with D tentatively TRBD1 (5 bases). V shed 4 bases and J shed 3 bases, with 8 bases lying between them. From germline, CDR1 is SQVTM and CDR2 ANQGSEA. The CDR3 is 12 residues long.

The rearrangement joins TRBV30 to TRBJ2-7, with D maybe TRBD1 (6 bases). V lost 0 bases and J 2 bases, leaving 8 bases between the germline ends. This CDR3 is 13 amino acids long. CDR1 and CDR2 from the germline V gene are GTSNPN and SVGIG (reference sequence). The CDR3 sequence is CAWSVRQAYEQYF. The DNA of the CDR3 is TGTGCCTGGAGTGTTCGACAGGCCTACGAGCAGTACTTC.

The chain links TRBV30 to TRBJ1-5; perhaps TRBD1 as D (5 bases). Germline V CDR1 and CDR2: GTSNPN, SVGIG (reference sequence). This CDR3 is built from 12 residues. V lost 5 bases and J lost 6, with 11 bases in between. CDR3 DNA sequence: TGTGCCTGGGGGGTGGGGGGTCAGCCCCAGCATTTT. Translation: CAWGVGGQPQHF.

The chain joins TRBV4-1 to TRBJ2-5; D is perhaps TRBD1 (5 bases). The CDR3 extends over 16 amino acids. The V gene's germline CDR1 is MGHRA and CDR2 YSYEKL. Between the trimmed V and J ends, which lost 2 bases and 4 bases, there was a span of 17 bases. The CDR3 region has the DNA TGCGCCAGCAGCCAAAACGGCCAGGGCGAAGGAGAGACCCAGTACTTC. Protein: CASSQNGQGEGETQYF.

The rearrangement uses TRBV29-1 and TRBJ2-7; 7 bases map to TRBD1. The CDR3 sequence is 12 residues long. Germline V gives CDR1 SQVTM, CDR2 ANQGSEA. CDR3 sequence reads: CSSGGASGEQYF. The CDR3, as DNA: TGCAGTTCAGGGGGAGCTTCGGGCGAGCAGTACTTC.

J is TRBJ2-2 and V is TRBV6-5; 9 nucleotides line up with TRBD1. Trimming at V came to 8 bases and at J to 3 bases, leaving 4 bases not matched to a gene. The CDR3 is 14 residues long. Germline V gene sequence: CDR1 MNHEY, CDR2 SVGAGI. The CDR3 nucleotides are TGTGCCAGCTGGACAGGGGATGACACCGGGGAGCTGTTTTTT. Its protein product is CASWTGDDTGELFF.

The table lists this clone with a count of one. The chain has TRBV6-5 and TRBJ2-7; TRBD2 matches at 8 bases. The germline V gene encodes CDR1 MNHEY and CDR2 SVGAGI. The CDR3 runs 14 residues. V was clipped by 8 bases and J by 1 base; unmatched bases: 7. In DNA form, the CDR3 reads TGTGCCAGCCGTCGTCCGGGAGGGTCCTACGAGCAGTACTTC. Its translation: CASRRPGGSYEQYF.

The sample holds a few counts of this clone. The J gene is TRBJ1-2, the V gene TRBV4-1; D possibly corresponds to TRBD1 (5 bases). Trimming left V 1 base short and J 7 bases short, with 16 bases between. The CDR3 runs 15 residues. In germline, CDR1 is MGHRA, CDR2 YSYEKL. Here the CDR3 reads CASSQVNTLRGGYTF. The DNA of the CDR3 is TGCGCCAGCAGCCAAGTTAACACCCTAAGGGGTGGCTACACCTTC.

This rearrangement joins TRBV6-6 to TRBJ1-1, with D possibly matching TRBD1 (5 bases). V was shortened by 0 bases and J by 4 bases, with 15 bases between the two germline ends. From germline, CDR1 is MNHNY and CDR2 SVGAGI (reference sequence). This CDR3 is built from 16 residues. CDR3 loop: CASSYSVGGLATEAFF. DNA for the CDR3: TGTGCCAGCAGTTACTCGGTCGGGGGATTAGCCACTGAAGCTTTCTTT.

This chain joins TRBV28 and TRBJ1-2; D not resolved. The germline V gene has CDR1 MDHEN and CDR2 SYDVKM. V was shortened by 3 bases and J by 4 bases, with 9 bases between the two germline ends. The CDR3 has 13 amino acids. The CDR3 nucleotides are TGTGCCAGCAGTTTTTCAGATTTCTATGGCTACACCTTC. The encoded protein is CASSFSDFYGYTF.

The chain recombines TRBV4-1 with TRBJ2-1; 7 nucleotides line up with TRBD2. Germline CDR1 and CDR2: MGHRA and YSYEKL. V gave up 0 bases and J gave up 3 bases; unmatched junction bases: 5. This CDR3 has 16 residues. This chain's CDR3 is CASSQDGQRGYNEQFF. The CDR3 coding sequence is TGCGCCAGCAGCCAAGATGGCCAGCGGGGCTACAATGAGCAGTTCTTC.

The rearrangement links TRBV7-8 to TRBJ2-7, with 11 bases fitting TRBD2. The CDR3 sequence is 15 residues long. V gave up 5 bases and J gave up 4 bases; unmatched junction bases: 7. CDR1 is SGHVS and CDR2 is FQNEAQ in the germline V gene. In DNA form, the CDR3 reads TGTGCCAGCAGCATACTAGCGGGAGTTGTTTACGAGCAGTACTTC. Protein: CASSILAGVVYEQYF.

V usage is TRBV29-1 and J usage is TRBJ2-3, with D maybe TRBD2 (6 bases). CDR1 is SQVTM and CDR2 is ANQGSEA in the germline V gene. The CDR3 is made up of 13 amino acids. V was clipped by 4 bases and J by 0 bases, with 8 bases between them. The CDR3 bases are TGCAGCGTTGCGGGAGAGAGCACAGATACGCAGTATTTT. It specifies CSVAGESTDTQYF.

The chain employs TRBV6-5 and TRBJ1-2, with D tentatively TRBD1 (6 bases). Germline-derived CDR1 and CDR2 are MNHEY and SVGAGI. CDR3 length equals 14 residues. Trimming took 6 bases from V and 4 from J, leaving 15 bases between them. CDR3 coding DNA: TGTGCCAGCAGAACCGACAGGAGCGCCTATGGCTACACCTTC. Translation: CASRTDRSAYGYTF.

The chain is built from TRBV28 and TRBJ1-2; 9 positions agree with TRBD1. The V gene's germline CDR1 is MDHEN and CDR2 SYDVKM. Trimming removed 7 bases from V and 4 bases from J; junction bases left unmatched: 7. The CDR3 runs 14 residues. The CDR3 reads CASKQETGGYGYTF. For the CDR3, the DNA is TGTGCCAGCAAACAGGAGACAGGGGGCTATGGCTACACCTTC.

The rearrangement joins TRBV5-4 to TRBJ2-2; 11 bases align to TRBD2. In germline, CDR1 is SGHNT, CDR2 YYREEE (reference sequence). The CDR3 runs to 16 residues. V lost 3 bases to trimming and J lost 3 bases; unmatched junction nucleotides: 4. The CDR3 DNA follows: TGTGCCAGCAGCTCGATAGCGGGAGGGGACACCGGGGAGCTGTTTTTT. Encoded protein: CASSSIAGGDTGELFF. The full variable domain, completed using reference TRBV5-4 and TRBJ2-2, is ETGVTQSPTHLIKTRGQQVTLRCSSQSGHNTVSWYQQALGQGPQFIFQYYREEENGRGNFPPRFSGLQFPNYSSELNVNALELDDSALYLCASSSIAGGDTGELFFGEGSRLTVL.

This chain connects TRBV27 to TRBJ1-1; D is undetermined. V dropped 0 bases and J dropped 4 bases, with 12 bases sitting between them. This CDR3 is built from 15 residues. CDR1 and CDR2 (germline): MNHEY, SMNVEV (reference sequence). This CDR3 is CASSLSAGSGTEAFF. For the CDR3, the DNA is TGTGCCAGCAGTTTATCAGCGGGGTCGGGCACTGAAGCTTTCTTT.

The rearrangement joins TRBV5-6 to TRBJ2-7, with 9 bases matching TRBD2. The CDR3 consists of 14 residues. The germline CDR1 and CDR2 sequences are SGHDT and YYEEEE. The V and J ends lost 4 bases and 2 bases, in that order; junction bases with no gene match: 4. The CDR3 here is CASSPGLAAYEQYF. The CDR3 DNA sequence: TGTGCCAGCAGCCCGGGACTAGCCGCCTACGAGCAGTACTTC.

The J gene is TRBJ1-2, the V gene TRBV14, with D unresolved. The CDR3 is 17 amino acids. The V and J ends lost 1 base and 4 bases respectively, with 19 bases between them. Per germline, CDR1 SGHDN and CDR2 FVKESK. The CDR3 DNA follows: TGTGCCAGCAGCCAAGGTCCAGTTCCGGACGGGGTCTATGGCTACACCTTC. Its protein is CASSQGPVPDGVYGYTF.